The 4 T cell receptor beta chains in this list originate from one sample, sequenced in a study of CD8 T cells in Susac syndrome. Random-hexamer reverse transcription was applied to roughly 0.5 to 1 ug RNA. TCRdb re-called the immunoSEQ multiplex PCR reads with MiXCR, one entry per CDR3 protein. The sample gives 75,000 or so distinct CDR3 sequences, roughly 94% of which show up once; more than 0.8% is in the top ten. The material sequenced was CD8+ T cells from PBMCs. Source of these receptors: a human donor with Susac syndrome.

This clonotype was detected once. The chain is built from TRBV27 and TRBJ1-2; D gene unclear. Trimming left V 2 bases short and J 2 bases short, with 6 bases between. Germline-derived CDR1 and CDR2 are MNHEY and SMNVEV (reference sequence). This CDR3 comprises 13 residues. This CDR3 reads CASSLATNYGYTF. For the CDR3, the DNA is TGTGCCAGCAGTTTAGCCACCAACTATGGCTACACCTTC.

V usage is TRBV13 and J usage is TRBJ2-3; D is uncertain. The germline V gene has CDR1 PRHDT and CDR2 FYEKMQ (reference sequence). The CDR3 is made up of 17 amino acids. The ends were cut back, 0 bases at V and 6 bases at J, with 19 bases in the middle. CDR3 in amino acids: CASSLGSNGRITDTQYF. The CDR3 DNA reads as TGTGCCAGCAGCTTAGGCAGCAATGGCAGGATTACGGATACGCAGTATTTT.

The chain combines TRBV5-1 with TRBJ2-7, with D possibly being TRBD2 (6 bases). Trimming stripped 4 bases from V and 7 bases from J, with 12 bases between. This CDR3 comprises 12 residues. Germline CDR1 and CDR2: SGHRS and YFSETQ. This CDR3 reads CASSASRDEQYF. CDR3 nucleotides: TGCGCCAGCAGCGCCTCGCGGGATGAGCAGTACTTC. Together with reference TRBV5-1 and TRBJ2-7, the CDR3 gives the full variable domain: KAGVTQTPRYLIKTRGQQVTLSCSPISGHRSVSWYQQTPGQGLQFLFEYFSETQRNKGNFPGRFSGRQFSNSRSEMNVSTLELGDSALYLCASSASRDEQYFGPGTRLTVT.

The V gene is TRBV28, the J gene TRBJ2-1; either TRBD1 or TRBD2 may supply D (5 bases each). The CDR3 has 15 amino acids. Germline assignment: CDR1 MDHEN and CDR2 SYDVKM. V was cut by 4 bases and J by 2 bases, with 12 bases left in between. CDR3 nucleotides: TGTGCCAGCAGTTCCGGGGCTGAGGCCTACAATGAGCAGTTCTTC. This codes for CASSSGAEAYNEQFF.